Following are 9 T cell receptor beta chains from one sample sequenced in a study of T-cell memory formation after mild COVID-19. MiXCR, applied by TCRdb to the 5' RACE reads, yields one record per CDR3 protein. The data show 190,000 or so distinct CDR3 sequences, 8% to 11% seen once. The specimen was PBMCs or a T cell subset sorted from them (not recorded which). The receptors were gathered from a man aged 18 to 30 who had mild COVID-19 (a few samples of this study predate the infection). Cell type and time point are not known.

The rearrangement joins TRBV12-3 or TRBV12-4 to TRBJ1-5; D not resolved. The CDR3 sequence is 14 residues long. V shed 5 bases and J shed 7 bases, with 15 bases lying between them. The CDR3 region has the DNA TGTGCCAGCAGTCCGTTGTTTCACACCCAGCCCCAGCATTTT. Translated, it gives CASSPLFHTQPQHF.

This clonotype was seen more than once but under ten times. The chain uses TRBV7-9 and TRBJ1-6, with a weak D call TRBD1 (6 bases). Deletions cut 6 bases from V and 8 bases from J, with 20 bases between. Germline V CDR1 and CDR2: SEHNR, FQNEAQ (reference sequence). The CDR3 contains 16 residues. The CDR3 region has the DNA TGTGCCAGCAGTACCAATAACTTGGGGGCAGATTCACCCCTCCACTTT. Its translation is CASSTNNLGADSPLHF.

The V and J genes are TRBV7-9 and TRBJ1-2, with D unclear. Germline CDR1 and CDR2: SEHNR and FQNEAQ (reference sequence). Trimming took off 3 bases at V and 5 bases at J, with 7 bases between the two ends. CDR3 length: 12 amino acids. CDR3 region: CASSFPLYGYTF. CDR3 bases: TGTGCCAGCAGCTTTCCCCTATATGGCTACACCTTC.

This clonotype was recorded a few times. J is TRBJ2-7 and V is TRBV5-1; 7 bases align to TRBD2. V gave up 5 bases and J gave up 4 bases; unmatched junction bases: 6. CDR3 size: 13 residues. Germline V gene data show CDR1 as SGHRS and CDR2 as YFSETQ. The CDR3 DNA sequence: TGCGCCAGCAGACCGGGGGAGGGTTACGAGCAGTACGTC. Translating gives CASRPGEGYEQYV.

This clonotype was observed a few times. The limits of the CDR3 on the DNA are not certain, so only TCRdb's listed CDR3 is given. The chain is built from TRBV3-2 and TRBJ2-1; the table's D call, TRBD1, was not checked against the DNA. TRBV3-2 is deemed a pseudogene. The CDR3 is made up of 16 amino acids, end residues included. The CDR3 sequence is CASSQFGQGAYNEQFF.

This clonotype was seen a few times. The chain carries TRBV20-1 and TRBJ1-2, with D perhaps TRBD1 (6 bases). Germline lookup yields CDR1 DFQATT and CDR2 SNEGSKA (reference sequence). CDR3 size: 13 residues. The V and J ends lost 6 bases and 4 bases respectively, with 15 bases between them. The CDR3 spells CSANRDTLYGYTF. The CDR3 nucleotides read TGCAGTGCAAACCGGGACACCCTCTATGGCTACACCTTC.

The chain employs TRBV4-1 and TRBJ2-7; 7 bases are shared with TRBD1. The length of the CDR3 is 18 residues. The germline gives CDR1 MGHRA, CDR2 YSYEKL. After removal of 3 bases from V and 0 bases from J, the junction contained 14 bases not matched to a gene. The CDR3 region has the DNA TGCGCCAGCAGCCAGATAGAACAAGGGACAGATTTCTCCTACGAGCAGTACTTC. Encoded protein: CASSQIEQGTDFSYEQYF.

The chain recombines TRBV11-3 with TRBJ1-6; the D gene is possibly TRBD1 (5 bases). Looked up from germline, CDR1 is SGHNT and CDR2 is YENEEA. CDR3 length equals 16 residues. Trimming took 0 bases from V and 3 from J, leaving 9 bases between them. CDR3 sequence (DNA): TGTGCCAGCAGCTTAGACAGGGCCATCTATAATTCACCCCTCCACTTT. It specifies CASSLDRAIYNSPLHF.

The table lists this clonotype with a few counts. The CDR3 region has the DNA TGTGCCACCAGCAGATCACAGGGCAATCAGCCCCAGCATTTT. It codes for CATSRSQGNQPQHF. This chain connects TRBV15 to TRBJ1-5; D is possibly TRBD1 (5 bases). Germline assignment: CDR1 LNHNV and CDR2 YYDKDF (reference sequence). CDR3 length: 14 residues. Trimming cost V 2 bases and J 2 bases, with 7 bases left between them.